These 11 T cell receptor beta chains share one sample of origin, sequenced in a study of blood T cells in healthy people across ages. Primers used in a second PCR of roughly 6 to 11 cycles were a sample-barcoded 5' primer and a J-beta primer mix. From the 5' RACE reads, TCRdb called clonotypes with MiXCR, one entry per CDR3 protein. The sample lists roughly 800,000 distinct CDR3 sequences, approximately 25% seen once, with under 9.5% in the top ten. Separately, the same data were catalogued under a study of T cells of mothers and their children.

The sequencing input was blood. Receptors originate from a boy between 5 and 17 years old in good health.

The genes are TRBV7-8 and TRBJ2-5, with D tentatively TRBD2 (6 bases). CDR3 size: 13 residues. V gave up 5 bases and J gave up 9 bases, with 16 bases separating them. Germline V gene lookup returns CDR1 SGHVS and CDR2 FQNEAQ. The DNA of the CDR3 is TGTGCCAGCAGCGACATGGGGAGGTGGGCCCAGTACTTC. This translates into CASSDMGRWAQYF.

This clonotype came up a few times. The chain joins TRBV20-1 to TRBJ2-7; TRBD1 aligns across 9 bases. V was pared by 1 base and J by 4 bases, with 5 bases of the junction left unmatched. The CDR3 is 14 amino acids. CDR1 is DFQATT and CDR2 is SNEGSKA in the germline V gene (reference sequence). In DNA form, the CDR3 reads TGCAGTGCTAGAGGGGACAGGGAAGGTTACGAGCAGTACTTC. Translation gives CSARGDREGYEQYF.

The V gene is TRBV20-1, the J gene TRBJ2-5, with 8 bases aligning to TRBD1. The CDR3 length is 14 residues. Unmatched junction bases numbered 8, after V lost 6 bases and J lost 2 bases. Germline CDR1 DFQATT, CDR2 SNEGSKA (reference sequence). The CDR3 region is CSANPRTGQETQYF. CDR3 sequence (DNA): TGCAGTGCCAATCCCCGGACAGGGCAAGAGACCCAGTACTTC.

V is TRBV29-1 and J is TRBJ1-2, with D maybe TRBD1 (6 bases). V was pared by 6 bases and J by 0 bases, with 14 bases between. Germline V CDR1 and CDR2: SQVTM, ANQGSEA. The CDR3 totals 14 residues. CDR3 sequence reads: CSVEGGIANYGYTF. The DNA of the CDR3 is TGCAGCGTCGAGGGGGGGATAGCTAACTATGGCTACACCTTC.

V and J are TRBV20-1 and TRBJ2-5; 10 bases align to TRBD2. The DNA matches TRBJ2-7 better at its end, which makes the J call doubtful. This CDR3 contains 16 residues. Germline V gives CDR1 DFQATT, CDR2 SNEGSKA (reference sequence). This CDR3 reads CSARDGTSGTLYEQYF. The CDR3 DNA is TGCAGTGCTAGAGATGGAACTAGCGGGACCCTCTACGAGCAGTACTTC.

CDR3 region: CSVDGQRNTDTQYF. Here the CDR3 DNA reads TGCAGCGTTGATGGACAGCGAAACACAGATACGCAGTATTTT. This chain connects TRBV29-1 to TRBJ2-3, with TRBD1 as a possible D gene (6 bases). The CDR3 runs 14 residues. Germline CDR1 and CDR2: SQVTM and ANQGSEA. V lost 3 bases and J 2 bases, leaving 12 bases between the germline ends.

The chain has TRBV3-1 and TRBJ2-6; TRBD1 matches at 8 bases. V lost 4 bases to trimming and J lost 2 bases; unmatched junction nucleotides: 4. The CDR3 has 16 amino acids. CDR1 is LGHDT and CDR2 is YNNKEL in the germline V gene (reference sequence). CDR3: CASSLRQGTGANVLTF. CDR3 DNA sequence: TGTGCCAGCAGCCTAAGACAGGGGACTGGGGCCAACGTCCTGACTTTC.

CDR3 loop: CASSVGLAGAAEQYF. In nucleotides, the CDR3 is TGTGCCAGCAGCGTGGGACTAGCGGGAGCGGCCGAGCAGTACTTC. The chain carries TRBV9 and TRBJ2-7; TRBD2 matches 14 bases. Germline V lookup: CDR1 SGDLS, CDR2 YYNGEE. Trimming removed 2 bases from V and 6 bases from J; junction bases left unmatched: 4. This CDR3 has 15 amino acids.

The rearrangement links TRBV6-6 to TRBJ1-4, with 9 bases lining up with TRBD1. After removal of 5 bases from V and 8 bases from J, the junction contained 6 bases not matched to a gene. There are 14 residues in the CDR3. Germline V lookup: CDR1 MNHNY, CDR2 SVGAGI (reference sequence). The CDR3 bases are TGTGCCAGCAGTGAGGGACAGGGAACCGAAAAACTGTTTTTT. It codes for CASSEGQGTEKLFF.

The chain employs TRBV5-1 and TRBJ1-2; D is unresolved. V lost 6 bases and J 4 bases, leaving 16 bases between the germline ends. From germline, CDR1 is SGHRS and CDR2 YFSETQ. This CDR3 region has 14 residues. CDR3 sequence: CASTSGAVGYGYTF. The CDR3 DNA is TGCGCCAGCACCTCTGGCGCGGTTGGCTATGGCTACACCTTC.

This clonotype was found a few times. The chain uses TRBV4-2 and TRBJ2-1, with 10 bases matching TRBD2. Germline V gene data show CDR1 as LGHNA and CDR2 as YNFKEQ. The CDR3 is 17 residues long. After removal of 0 bases from V and 5 bases from J, the junction contained 7 bases not matched to a gene. DNA for the CDR3: TGTGCCAGCAGCCAAGATTCTAGCGGGGGCTACCACAATGAGCAGTTCTTC. This encodes CASSQDSSGGYHNEQFF.